The 3 T cell receptor beta chains given below trace back to one sample, sequenced in a study of blood T cells in healthy people across ages. Through a sample-barcoded 5' primer and a J-beta primer mix, a second PCR was run for about 6 to 12 cycles. TCRdb recomputed calls from the 5' RACE reads with MiXCR, one row per CDR3 protein. The sample contains around 800,000 distinct CDR3 sequences, around half of which appear only once. Sequenced material: blood. The receptors shown here come from a man older than 75 in good health.

The V gene is TRBV7-8, the J gene TRBJ2-7; tentative D call: TRBD1 (5 bases). V was pared by 3 bases and J by 2 bases, with 14 bases between. The CDR3 has 15 amino acids. Germline V gene lookup returns CDR1 SGHVS and CDR2 FQNEAQ. This chain's CDR3 is CASSFGRARTYEQYF. CDR3 DNA sequence: TGTGCCAGCAGCTTTGGCAGGGCCCGTACCTACGAGCAGTACTTC.

On this clonotype itself: The germline gene is not matched at one end of the junction; a read error may be the cause. The chain combines TRBV7-7 with TRBJ1-5; no firm D call. This CDR3 has 14 amino acids. In germline, CDR1 is SSHAT, CDR2 FNYEAQ (reference sequence). The CDR3 loop is CASSFAGSNQPQHF. Written as DNA, the CDR3 is TGTGCTAGCAGCTTCGCGGGCAGCAATCAGCCCCAGCATTTT.

This clonotype was picked up a small number of times. This CDR3 is CASSLKAGGSTDTQYF. The CDR3 coding sequence is TGTGCCAGCAGTTTAAAGGCAGGGGGGAGCACAGATACGCAGTATTTT. The chain has TRBV27 and TRBJ2-3; a weak D match, TRBD1 (7 bases). The germline V gene encodes CDR1 MNHEY and CDR2 SMNVEV (reference sequence). The length of the CDR3 is 16 residues. V lost 2 bases and J lost 0, with 12 bases in between.